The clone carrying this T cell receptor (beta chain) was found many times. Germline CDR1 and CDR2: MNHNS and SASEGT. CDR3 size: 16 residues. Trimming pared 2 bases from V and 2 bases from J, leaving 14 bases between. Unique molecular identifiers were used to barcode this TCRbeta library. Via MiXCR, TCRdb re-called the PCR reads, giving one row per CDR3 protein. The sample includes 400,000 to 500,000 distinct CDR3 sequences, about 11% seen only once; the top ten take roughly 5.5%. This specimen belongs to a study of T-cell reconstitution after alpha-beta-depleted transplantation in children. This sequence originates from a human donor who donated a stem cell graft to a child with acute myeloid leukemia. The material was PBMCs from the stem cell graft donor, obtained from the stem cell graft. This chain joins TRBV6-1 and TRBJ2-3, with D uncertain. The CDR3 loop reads CASSEYVAAHTDTQYF. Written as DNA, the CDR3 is TGTGCCAGCAGTGAATACGTGGCGGCACACACAGATACGCAGTATTTT.